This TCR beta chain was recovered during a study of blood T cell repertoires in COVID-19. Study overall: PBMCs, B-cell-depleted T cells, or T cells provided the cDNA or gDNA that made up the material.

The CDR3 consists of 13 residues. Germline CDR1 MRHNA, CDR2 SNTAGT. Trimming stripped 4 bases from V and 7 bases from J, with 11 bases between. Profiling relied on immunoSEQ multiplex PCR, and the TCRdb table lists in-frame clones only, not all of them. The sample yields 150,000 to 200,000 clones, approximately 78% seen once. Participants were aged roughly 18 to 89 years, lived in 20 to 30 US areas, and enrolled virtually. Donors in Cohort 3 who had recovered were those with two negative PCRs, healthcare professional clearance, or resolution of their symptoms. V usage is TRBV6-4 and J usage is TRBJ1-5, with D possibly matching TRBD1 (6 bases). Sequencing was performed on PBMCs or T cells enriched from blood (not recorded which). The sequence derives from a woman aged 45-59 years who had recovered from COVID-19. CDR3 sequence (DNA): TGTGCCAGCAGTGGGGGGCCGGAACAGCCCCAGCATTTT. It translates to CASSGGPEQPQHF.